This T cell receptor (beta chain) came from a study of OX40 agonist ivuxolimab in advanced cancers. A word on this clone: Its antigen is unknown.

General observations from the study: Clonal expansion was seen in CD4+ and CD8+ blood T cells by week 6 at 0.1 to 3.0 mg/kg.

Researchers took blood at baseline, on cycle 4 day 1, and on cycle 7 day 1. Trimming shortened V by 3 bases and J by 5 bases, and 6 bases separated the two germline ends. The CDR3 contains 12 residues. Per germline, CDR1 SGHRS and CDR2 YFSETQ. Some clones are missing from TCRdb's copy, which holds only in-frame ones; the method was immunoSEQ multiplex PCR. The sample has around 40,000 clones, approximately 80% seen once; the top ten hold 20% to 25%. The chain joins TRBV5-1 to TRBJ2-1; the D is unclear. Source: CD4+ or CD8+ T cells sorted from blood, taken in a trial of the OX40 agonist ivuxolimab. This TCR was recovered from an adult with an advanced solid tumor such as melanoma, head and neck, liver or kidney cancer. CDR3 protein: CASSWQNNEQFF. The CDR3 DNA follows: TGCGCCAGCAGCTGGCAGAACAATGAGCAGTTCTTC.